These T cell receptor beta chains were read from a single sample in a study of shared clonotypes between healthy human individuals. TCRdb's copy holds only in-frame clones and misses some; the assay was immunoSEQ multiplex PCR. The sample records 2,500,000 or so clones, approximately 94% being singletons. Sample: naive CD4+ T cells from PBMCs. These receptors were taken from a man between 18 and 35 years old in good health. Some clones in this sample may be carry-over from other donors' samples. CDR3s include the opening cysteine and the closing phenylalanine or tryptophan. Each record gives: clone size, J gene, V gene, D gene, CDR3 protein, CDR3 DNA. A D gene is named only where the DNA matches it firmly. Only some rows state a clone size, as once, few, many or a class for expanded clones.

- TRBJ2-7 TRBV27 TRBD1 CASSHLGAGGSSYEQYF TGTGCCAGCTCCCACCTCGGGGCAGGGGGTAGTTCCTACGAGCAGTACTTC
- TRBJ1-6 TRBV18 TRBD1 CASSPWDSMSSYNSPLHF TGTGCCAGCTCACCGTGGGACAGCATGAGCTCCTATAATTCACCCCTCCACTTT
- TRBJ2-1 TRBV27 - CASSTLTDPFNYNEQFF TGTGCCAGCAGTACCCTGACCGACCCATTCAACTACAATGAGCAGTTCTTC
- TRBJ2-3 TRBV28 TRBD2 CASSDGLAGVGDTQYF TGTGCCAGCAGTGACGGACTAGCGGGAGTTGGAGATACGCAGTATTTT
few TRBJ1-1 TRBV7-2 - CASSLLQGNTEAFF TGTGCCAGCAGCCTCTTACAGGGGAACACTGAAGCTTTCTTT
- TRBJ2-5 TRBV19 - CASSDRWETQYF TGTGCCAGTAGTGACAGGTGGGAGACCCAGTACTTC
- TRBJ1-4 TRBV19 TRBD1 CASSRGQTTNEKLFF TGTGCCAGTAGTAGGGGACAGACAACTAATGAAAAACTGTTTTTT
- TRBJ2-1 TRBV12-5 - CASGEGQLMVSEQFF TGTGCTAGTGGGGAGGGACAGCTAATGGTTAGTGAGCAGTTCTTC
- TRBJ2-6 TRBV15 TRBD2 CATSSPRTSGSGANVLTF TGTGCCACCAGCAGCCCCAGGACTAGCGGCTCTGGGGCCAACGTCCTGACTTTC
- TRBJ1-1 TRBV11-2 - CASRLGGSVGTEAFF TGTGCCAGCAGGCTGGGGGGTTCGGTGGGCACTGAAGCTTTCTTT
- TRBJ2-3 TRBV25-1 TRBD2 CASSDMVSLAGGRDTQYF TGTGCCAGCAGTGATATGGTTTCCCTAGCGGGAGGGCGGGATACGCAGTATTTT
- TRBJ2-2 TRBV28 - CASSRGGANTGELFF TGTGCCAGCAGTCGGGGCGGGGCGAACACCGGGGAGCTGTTTTTT
- TRBJ2-7 TRBV27 TRBD1 CASSKKYSGTGDLYFSYEQYF TGTGCCAGCAGTAAAAAATACTCCGGGACAGGGGACCTATATTTCTCCTACGAGCAGTACTTC
- TRBJ1-1 TRBV5-1 TRBD1 CASSSQGPNTEAFF TGCGCCAGCAGCTCACAGGGGCCCAACACTGAAGCTTTCTTT
- TRBJ2-7 TRBV5-4 - CASSRTGQTYEQYF TGTGCCAGCAGCCGGACGGGACAAACCTACGAGCAGTACTTC
- TRBJ2-5 TRBV9 - CASSANSQGWETQYF TGTGCCAGCAGCGCGAACTCCCAGGGTTGGGAGACCCAGTACTTC
- TRBJ2-1 TRBV6-5 - CASSYKTGQFF TGTGCCAGCAGCTACAAGACAGGGCAGTTCTTC
- TRBJ2-7 TRBV9 TRBD2 CASSFYPGRTSDSYEQYF TGTGCCAGCAGTTTCTACCCCGGTAGGACTAGCGACTCCTACGAGCAGTACTTC
- TRBJ1-3 TRBV6-5 - CASTPPGSGNTIYF TGTGCCAGCACCCCACCAGGCTCTGGAAACACCATATATTTT
few TRBJ1-1 TRBV28 - CASNSYTEAFF TGTGCCAGCAACTCGTACACTGAAGCTTTCTTT
- TRBJ2-3 TRBV28 TRBD2 CASSRLAGGADTQYF TGTGCCAGCAGTCGACTAGCGGGAGGGGCAGATACGCAGTATTTT
- TRBJ2-5 TRBV7-6 - CASSLARDETQYF TGTGCCAGCAGCTTAGCCAGGGATGAGACCCAGTACTTC